The present entry profiles one T cell receptor (beta chain) with its context. Its antigen remains unknown. V lost 0 bases to trimming and J lost 3 bases, with 11 bases between them. The CDR3 spans 15 residues. The germline V gene encodes CDR1 SGHRS and CDR2 YFSETQ. Produced via immunoSEQ multiplex PCR; TCRdb's table is partial and in-frame only. In the table there are 30,000 to 40,000 clones, 69% of which are singletons. The data were obtained in a study of cytotoxic CD8 clonotypes in ibrutinib-treated CLL. Study information: Partial response was seen in around 24 patients and complete response in 2; after median around 5.5 years, around 14 stayed remitted, about 12 progressed.

Findings and caveats of the study: Rising at ibrutinib response, clonality subsequently fell back toward baseline at progression.

The sample consisted of PBMCs, taken before ibrutinib treatment. The sequence came from a human donor with chronic lymphocytic leukemia. The V call is TRBV5-1, the J call TRBJ2-3, with D possibly matching TRBD2 (5 bases). The CDR3 nucleotides read TGCGCCAGCAGCTTGGTCCCCTCGGGGACAGATACGCAGTATTTT. It encodes CASSLVPSGTDTQYF.